One sample yielded the 17 T cell receptor beta chains listed below, sequenced in a study of CD8 T cells in Susac syndrome. RNA in amounts of about 0.5 to 1 ug was reverse transcribed with random hexamers. Each CDR3 protein gets one entry after TCRdb re-called the immunoSEQ multiplex PCR reads with MiXCR. The repertoire holds roughly 120,000 distinct CDR3 sequences, with approximately 93% as singletons. Sequenced material: CD4+ T cells from PBMCs. All receptors come from a human donor with multiple sclerosis.

The gene calls are TRBV9 and TRBJ2-3; a weak D match, TRBD2 (6 bases). Germline V gives CDR1 SGDLS, CDR2 YYNGEE. Trimming removed 0 bases from V and 9 bases from J, with 14 bases in between. CDR3 size: 14 residues. The CDR3 region is CASSVGAGKETQYF. The CDR3 DNA follows: TGTGCCAGCAGCGTAGGGGCGGGGAAGGAAACGCAGTATTTT.

The CDR3 sequence: CASSPGTSGANVLTF. As DNA, the CDR3 is TGTGCCAGCTCACCGGGGACCTCTGGGGCCAACGTCCTGACTTTC. The rearrangement links TRBV18 to TRBJ2-6; D is perhaps TRBD1 or TRBD2 (5 bases each). V was clipped by 3 bases and J by 0 bases, with 6 bases between them. This CDR3 spans 15 amino acids. Germline V lookup: CDR1 KGHSH, CDR2 LQKENI.

This clonotype has a handful of counts. J is TRBJ1-1 and V is TRBV12-3 or TRBV12-4, with D possibly matching TRBD1 (6 bases). The CDR3 has 14 amino acids. Deletions cut 5 bases from V and 2 bases from J, with 12 bases between. CDR3 loop: CASSLRQENTEAFF. In nucleotides, the CDR3 is TGTGCCAGCAGTCTACGACAGGAAAACACTGAAGCTTTCTTT.

The chain links TRBV6-2 or TRBV6-3 to TRBJ2-7; 7 bases fit TRBD2. Germline CDR1 is MNHEY and CDR2 is SVGEGT. Unmatched junction bases numbered 7, after V lost 8 bases and J lost 0 bases. The CDR3 loop spans 14 amino acids. For the CDR3, the DNA is TGTGCCAGCGCCGGGGAGGGGCTCTCCTACGAGCAGTACTTC. Translating it yields CASAGEGLSYEQYF.

The genes are TRBV10-2 and TRBJ2-5; tentatively, D is TRBD1 or TRBD2 (5 bases each). Germline CDR1 is WSHSY and CDR2 is SAAADI. The CDR3 has 14 residues. V lost 4 bases to trimming and J lost 4 bases, with 13 bases between them. In DNA, the CDR3 is TGCGCCAGCAGTGTTCTAGTGGGACCAGAGACCCAGTACTTC. Amino acids: CASSVLVGPETQYF.

The V and J genes are TRBV5-1 and TRBJ2-3, with a possible D match to TRBD2 (5 bases). Trimming pared 0 bases from V and 1 base from J, leaving 12 bases between. CDR3 length equals 16 residues. Germline CDR1 is SGHRS and CDR2 is YFSETQ. CDR3 amino acids: CASSLAPGSGTDTQYF. CDR3 DNA: TGCGCCAGCAGCTTGGCCCCGGGATCTGGCACAGATACGCAGTATTTT.

The chain is built from TRBV19 and TRBJ2-2; tentatively, D is TRBD1 (6 bases). The CDR3 consists of 15 residues. V lost 4 bases and J 2 bases, leaving 11 bases between the germline ends. Per the germline V gene, CDR1 is LNHDA and CDR2 is SQIVND (reference sequence). CDR3 protein: CASSTWTANTGELFF. In DNA form, the CDR3 reads TGTGCCAGTAGTACCTGGACAGCTAACACCGGGGAGCTGTTTTTT.

This clonotype was counted a single time. The chain uses TRBV20-1 and TRBJ2-1; D gene uncertain. The V gene lost 7 bases and the J gene lost 0 bases, with 10 bases spanning the gap. Germline V gene lookup returns CDR1 DFQATT and CDR2 SNEGSKA (reference sequence). The CDR3 loop spans 13 amino acids. CDR3 DNA sequence: TGCAGTGTAGAAGGCTACTCCTACAATGAGCAGTTCTTC. Translating gives CSVEGYSYNEQFF.

This chain links TRBV7-2 with TRBJ1-1; the D is unclear. V was shortened by 1 base and J by 4 bases, with 4 bases between the two germline ends. This CDR3 is 12 amino acids long. Germline CDR1 reads SGHTA; CDR2 reads FQGNSA. CDR3 sequence (DNA): TGTGCCAGCAGCTTAGTCGTCACTGAAGCTTTCTTT. This gives the protein CASSLVVTEAFF.

The rearrangement links TRBV5-5 to TRBJ1-2; a weak D match, TRBD1 (5 bases). Trimming removed 4 bases from V and 3 bases from J, with 13 bases in between. Per the germline V gene, CDR1 is SGHKS and CDR2 is YYEKEE (reference sequence). The CDR3 length is 14 residues. The chain's CDR3 is CASSPGYSDYGYTF. In DNA form, the CDR3 reads TGTGCCAGCAGCCCAGGGTACTCTGACTATGGCTACACCTTC.

The chain's CDR3 is CASVPRGRTQAFF. Written as DNA, the CDR3 is TGTGCCAGCGTCCCGCGGGGAAGAACACAAGCTTTCTTT. The J gene is TRBJ1-1, the V gene TRBV6-2 or TRBV6-3, with D uncertain. V dropped 8 bases and J dropped 9 bases, with 19 bases sitting between them. The V gene's germline CDR1 is MNHEY and CDR2 SVGEGT. CDR3 length equals 13 residues.

The chain couples TRBV7-3 to TRBJ1-1; 7 nucleotides agree with TRBD1. CDR3 length equals 14 residues. Germline-derived CDR1 and CDR2 are SGHTA and FQGTGA. V dropped 6 bases and J dropped 0; count of bases not matched to a gene: 4. The CDR3, as DNA: TGTGCCAGCAGAAGACAGGGAATGAACACTGAAGCTTTCTTT. This translates into CASRRQGMNTEAFF. Looking up the rest from reference TRBV7-3 and TRBJ1-1 gives the full variable domain: GAGVSQTPSNKVTEKGKYVELRCDPISGHTALYWYRQSLGQGPEFLIYFQGTGAADDSGLPNDRFFAVRPEGSVSTLKIQRTERGDSAVYLCASRRQGMNTEAFFGQGTRLTVV.

The rearrangement links TRBV6-5 to TRBJ2-7, with D possibly matching TRBD1 (5 bases). Germline V gene lookup returns CDR1 MNHEY and CDR2 SVGAGI. The CDR3 covers 12 residues. V gave up 8 bases and J gave up 4 bases, with 12 bases separating them. For the CDR3, the DNA is TGTGCCAGCCAGGGCACCGAGTACGAGCAGTACTTC. It specifies CASQGTEYEQYF.

This clonotype was seen just once. The CDR3 DNA reads as TGTGCCAGCAGCGTAGAACAGGGGCCGTCGGGAAACACCATATATTTT. This gives the protein CASSVEQGPSGNTIYF. V is TRBV9 and J is TRBJ1-3, with 7 bases that match TRBD1. The V gene end was trimmed by 0 bases and the J gene end by 4 bases; junction bases not matched to a gene: 7. The CDR3 length is 16 residues. The germline V gene has CDR1 SGDLS and CDR2 YYNGEE.

The rearrangement uses TRBV19 and TRBJ2-2; 14 bases fit TRBD2. J lost 4 bases, V lost 5 bases, and 12 bases had no gene match. Looked up from germline, CDR1 is LNHDA and CDR2 is SQIVND (reference sequence). The CDR3 loop spans 19 amino acids. The CDR3: CASSFYPGTSGGRTGELFF. CDR3 DNA sequence: TGTGCCAGTAGTTTCTACCCCGGGACTAGCGGGGGACGCACCGGGGAGCTGTTTTTT.

The chain recombines TRBV29-1 with TRBJ1-1; a weak D match, TRBD1 (5 bases). Trimming removed 1 base at V and 4 bases at J, with 19 bases between. CDR1 and CDR2 from the germline V gene are SQVTM and ANQGSEA. The CDR3 is made up of 16 amino acids. CDR3 protein: CSVEGLTRGVGTEAFF. The CDR3 DNA reads TGCAGCGTTGAAGGTTTAACTCGGGGGGTAGGCACTGAAGCTTTCTTT. Full variable domain (outside the CDR3, taken from reference TRBV29-1 and TRBJ1-1): SAVISQKPSRDICQRGTSLTIQCQVDSQVTMMFWYRQQPGQSLTLIATANQGSEATYESGFVIDKFPISRPNLTFSTLTVSNMSPEDSSIYLCSVEGLTRGVGTEAFFGQGTRLTVV.

As for this clonotype: The junction departs from germline at one end; a sequencing error may be responsible. V and J are TRBV7-9 and TRBJ1-1; D is ambiguous. Germline assignment: CDR1 SEHNR and CDR2 FQNEAQ (reference sequence). The CDR3 is 14 residues long. The CDR3 is CASTPGGGSIEVFF. CDR3 coding DNA: TGTGCCAGCACCCCCGGTGGAGGGAGCATTGAAGTTTTCTTT.